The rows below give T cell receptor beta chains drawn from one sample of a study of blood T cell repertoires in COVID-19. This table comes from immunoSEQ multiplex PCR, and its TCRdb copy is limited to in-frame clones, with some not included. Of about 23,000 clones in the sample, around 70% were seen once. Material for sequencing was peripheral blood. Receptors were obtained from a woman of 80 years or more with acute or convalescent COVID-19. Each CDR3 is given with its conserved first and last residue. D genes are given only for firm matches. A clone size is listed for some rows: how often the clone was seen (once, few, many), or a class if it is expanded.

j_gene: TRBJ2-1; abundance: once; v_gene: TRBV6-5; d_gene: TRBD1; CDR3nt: TGTGCCAGCAGCTCCGGGGACAGGAAGAATGAGCAGTTCTTC; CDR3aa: CASSSGDRKNEQFF
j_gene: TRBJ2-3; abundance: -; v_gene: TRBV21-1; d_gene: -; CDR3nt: TGTGCCAGCAGCAAAGGTGGCGGGAGGGCCTTGGATACGCAGTATTTT; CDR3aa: CASSKGGGRALDTQYF
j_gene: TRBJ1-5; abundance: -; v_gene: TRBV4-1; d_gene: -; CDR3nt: TGCGCCAGCAGCCAAGACTTCAATCAGCCCCAGCATTTT; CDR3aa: CASSQDFNQPQHF
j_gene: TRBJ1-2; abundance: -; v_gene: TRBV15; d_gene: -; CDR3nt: TGTGCCACCAGCAGACCTTGGGGGGATGGCTACACCTTC; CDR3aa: CATSRPWGDGYTF
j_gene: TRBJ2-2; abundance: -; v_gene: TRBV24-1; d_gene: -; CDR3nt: TGTGCCACCAGTGAGGGTCGGGCGAACACCGGGGAGCTGTTTTTT; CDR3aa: CATSEGRANTGELFF
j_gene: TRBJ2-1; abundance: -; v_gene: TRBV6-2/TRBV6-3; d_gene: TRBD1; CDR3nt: TGTGCCAGCAGCCAACAGGGGAGCTCCTACAATGAGCAGTTCTTC; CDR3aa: CASSQQGSSYNEQFF
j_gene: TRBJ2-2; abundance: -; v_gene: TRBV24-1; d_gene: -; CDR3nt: TGTGCCACCAGATCCTATAGCGGTATCGCCGGGGAGCTGTTTTTT; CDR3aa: CATRSYSGIAGELFF
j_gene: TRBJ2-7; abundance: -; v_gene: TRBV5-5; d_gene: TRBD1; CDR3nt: TGTGCCAGCAGCTCTACCGGGACAGGCTATTTCTACGAGCAGTACTTC; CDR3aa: CASSSTGTGYFYEQYF
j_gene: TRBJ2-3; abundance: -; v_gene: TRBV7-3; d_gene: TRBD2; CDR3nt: TGTGCCAGCAGCATCGGACTAGCGGGGGGCACAGATACGCAGTATTTT; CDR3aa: CASSIGLAGGTDTQYF
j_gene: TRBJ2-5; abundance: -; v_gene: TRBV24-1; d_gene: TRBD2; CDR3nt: TGTGCCACCACTTCAGGCGGGGGGGCGGACGAGACCCAGTACTTC; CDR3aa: CATTSGGGADETQYF
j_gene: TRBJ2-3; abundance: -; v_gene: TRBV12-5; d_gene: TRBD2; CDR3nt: TGTGCTAGTGGTTTGCCTCTAGCGGGAGGGCCAGATACGCAGTATTTT; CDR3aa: CASGLPLAGGPDTQYF
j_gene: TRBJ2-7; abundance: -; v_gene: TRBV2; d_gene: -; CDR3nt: TGTGCCAGCAGTGGGGGACTTCAGAGGGACGACGAGCAGTACTTC; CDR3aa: CASSGGLQRDDEQYF
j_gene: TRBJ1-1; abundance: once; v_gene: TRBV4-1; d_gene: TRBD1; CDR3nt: TGCGCCAGCAGCCAAGACCCGGGGGACAGAGAAGCTTTCTTT; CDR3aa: CASSQDPGDREAFF
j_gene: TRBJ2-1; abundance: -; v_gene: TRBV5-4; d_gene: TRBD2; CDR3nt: TGTGCCAGCAGCCTACCGCGGGAGGGAGAGCAGTTCTTC; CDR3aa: CASSLPREGEQFF
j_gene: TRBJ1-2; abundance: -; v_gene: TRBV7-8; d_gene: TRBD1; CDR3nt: TGTGCCAGCAGCTCCCGGACAGGGGACGGCTATGGCTACACCTTC; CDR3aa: CASSSRTGDGYGYTF
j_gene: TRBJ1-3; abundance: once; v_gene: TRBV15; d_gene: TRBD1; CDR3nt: TGTGCCACCAGCAGAGACCTGACAGGGATCCCGGGAGCTCAACGGCGAAACACCATATATTTT; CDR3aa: CATSRDLTGIPGAQRRNTIYF
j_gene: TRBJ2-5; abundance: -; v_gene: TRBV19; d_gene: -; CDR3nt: TGTGCCAGTAGCACAGGGTCGCAAGAGACCCAGTACTTC; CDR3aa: CASSTGSQETQYF
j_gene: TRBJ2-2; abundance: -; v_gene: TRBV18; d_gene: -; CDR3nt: TGTGCCAGCTCACTCATACAGGACCGGGGGGAGCTGTTTTTT; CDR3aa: CASSLIQDRGELFF
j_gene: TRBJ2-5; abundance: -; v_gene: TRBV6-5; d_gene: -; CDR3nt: TGTGCCAGCAGTTACCGGCAGGGGCAAGAGACCCAGTACTTC; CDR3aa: CASSYRQGQETQYF
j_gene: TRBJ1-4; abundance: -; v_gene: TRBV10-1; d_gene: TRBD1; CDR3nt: TGCGCCAGCAGTGAGGCGACAGGGAGGATGTGGTATGAAAAACTGTTTTTT; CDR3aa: CASSEATGRMWYEKLFF
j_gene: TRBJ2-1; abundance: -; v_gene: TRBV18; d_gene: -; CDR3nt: TGTGCCAGCTCACTAGCGTCCTACAATGAGCAGTTCTTC; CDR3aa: CASSLASYNEQFF
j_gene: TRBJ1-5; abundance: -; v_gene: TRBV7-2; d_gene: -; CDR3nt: TGTGCCAGCAGAGGACAGAGGTTCAACGTTTATAGCAATCAGCCCCAGCATTTT; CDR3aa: CASRGQRFNVYSNQPQHF
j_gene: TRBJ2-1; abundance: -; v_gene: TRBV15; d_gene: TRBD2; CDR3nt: TGTGCCACCAGCAGGGGCGGGCTAGCGGGAGGGTATGAGCAGTTCTTC; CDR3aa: CATSRGGLAGGYEQFF
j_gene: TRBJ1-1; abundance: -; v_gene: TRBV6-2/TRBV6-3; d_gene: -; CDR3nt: TGTGCCAGCAGTTACTCGTTGGACACCAAAAACACTGAAGCTTTCTTT; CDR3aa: CASSYSLDTKNTEAFF
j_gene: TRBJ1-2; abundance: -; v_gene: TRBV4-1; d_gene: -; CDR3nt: TGCGCCAGCAGTCGTCCGAGTGGTGAGGGCTACACCTTC; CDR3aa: CASSRPSGEGYTF
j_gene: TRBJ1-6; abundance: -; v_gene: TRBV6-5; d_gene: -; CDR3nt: TGTGCCAGCAGTTACCAGGGAAACCATAATTCACCCCTCCACTTT; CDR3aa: CASSYQGNHNSPLHF
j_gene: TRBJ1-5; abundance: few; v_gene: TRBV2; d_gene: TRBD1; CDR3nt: TGTGCCAGCACAGGACAGGGGGACGGTCAGCCCCAGCATTTT; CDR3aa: CASTGQGDGQPQHF
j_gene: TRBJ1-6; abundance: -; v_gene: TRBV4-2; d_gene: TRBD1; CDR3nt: TGTGCCAGCAGCCAAGGACGCCGGGACAGGGGGCAGTCACCCCTCCACTTT; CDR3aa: CASSQGRRDRGQSPLHF
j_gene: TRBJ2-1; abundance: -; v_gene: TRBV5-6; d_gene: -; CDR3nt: TGTGCCAGCAGCCCACAACTAGCAAACTCCTACAATGAGCAGTTCTTC; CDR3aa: CASSPQLANSYNEQFF
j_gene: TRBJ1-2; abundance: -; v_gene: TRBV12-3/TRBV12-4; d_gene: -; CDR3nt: TGTGCCAGCTGTCAGGAGGTTTCTGGCTACACCTTC; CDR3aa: CASCQEVSGYTF
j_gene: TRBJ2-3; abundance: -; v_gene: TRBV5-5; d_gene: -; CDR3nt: TGTGCCAGCAGCCCTGAGGCAGATACGCAGTATTTT; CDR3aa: CASSPEADTQYF
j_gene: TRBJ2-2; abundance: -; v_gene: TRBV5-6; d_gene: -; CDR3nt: TGTGCCAGCAGCTTGGATGACTCCGCCGGCACCGGGGAGCTGTTTTTT; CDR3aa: CASSLDDSAGTGELFF
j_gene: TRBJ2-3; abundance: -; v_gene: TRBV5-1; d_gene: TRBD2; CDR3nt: TGCGCCAGCAGCGCCGTGCGGGGGAGTAGCACAGATACGCAGTATTTT; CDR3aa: CASSAVRGSSTDTQYF
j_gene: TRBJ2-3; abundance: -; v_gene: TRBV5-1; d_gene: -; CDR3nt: TGCGCCAGCAGCCCGGACCCAGGGCTTAATACGCAGTATTTT; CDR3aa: CASSPDPGLNTQYF
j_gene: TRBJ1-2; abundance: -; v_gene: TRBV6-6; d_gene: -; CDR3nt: TGTGCCAGCAGCCTAGAATCGACGTCAAGGAATGGCTACACCTTC; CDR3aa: CASSLESTSRNGYTF
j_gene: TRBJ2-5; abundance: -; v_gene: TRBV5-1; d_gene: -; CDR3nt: TGCGCCAGCAGCTTCGACCAAGAGACCCAGTACTTC; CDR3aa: CASSFDQETQYF
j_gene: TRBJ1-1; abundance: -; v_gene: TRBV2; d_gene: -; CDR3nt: TGTGCCAGCAGTCTCGACAGTCCCGGGGGCACTGAAGCTTTCTTT; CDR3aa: CASSLDSPGGTEAFF
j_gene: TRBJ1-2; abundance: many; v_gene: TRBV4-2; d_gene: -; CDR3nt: TGTGCCAGCAGCCCTGACACCTATGGCTACACCTTC; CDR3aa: CASSPDTYGYTF
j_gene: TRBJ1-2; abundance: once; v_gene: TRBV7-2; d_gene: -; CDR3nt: TGTGCCAGCAGCTTAGGGGTCTTTGCCGGGGGCTACACCTTC; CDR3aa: CASSLGVFAGGYTF
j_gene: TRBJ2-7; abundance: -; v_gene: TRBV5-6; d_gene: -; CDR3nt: TGTGCCAGCAGCTTGGTGGAGGAGCAGTACTTC; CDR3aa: CASSLVEEQYF
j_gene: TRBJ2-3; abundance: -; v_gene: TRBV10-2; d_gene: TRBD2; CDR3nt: TGCGCCAGCAGGAGGGGACTAGCGGGAAGCACAGATACGCAGTATTTT; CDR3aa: CASRRGLAGSTDTQYF
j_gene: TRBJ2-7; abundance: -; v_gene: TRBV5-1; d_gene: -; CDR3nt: TGCGCCAGCAGCCCCCTGGCGAGAGGGTCCTCCTACGAGCAGTACTTC; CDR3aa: CASSPLARGSSYEQYF
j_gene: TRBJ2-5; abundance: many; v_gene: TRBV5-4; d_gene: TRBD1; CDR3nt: TGTGCCAGCAGCACCGGGGACAGGGGGCAAGAGACCCAGTACTTC; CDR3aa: CASSTGDRGQETQYF
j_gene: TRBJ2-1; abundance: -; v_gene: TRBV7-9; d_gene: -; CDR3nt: TGTGCCAGCAGCGCCCCACGGGGGGCGTCCTACAATGAGCAGTTCTTC; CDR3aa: CASSAPRGASYNEQFF
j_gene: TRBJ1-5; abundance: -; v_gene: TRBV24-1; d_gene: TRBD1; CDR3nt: TGTGCCACCAGTGAAACCGGGACAGGGGTCGGTCAGCCCCAGCATTTT; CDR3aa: CATSETGTGVGQPQHF
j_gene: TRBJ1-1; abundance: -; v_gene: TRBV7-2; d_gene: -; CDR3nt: TGTGCCAGCAGCTTAGCAGGACAAGCCCTTACTGAAGCTTTCTTT; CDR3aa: CASSLAGQALTEAFF
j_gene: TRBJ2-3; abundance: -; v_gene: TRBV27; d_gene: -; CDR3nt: TGTGCCAGCAGTTGGCAGGGCTTCACAGATACGCAGTATTTT; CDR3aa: CASSWQGFTDTQYF